A selection of T cell receptor beta chains follows, all from one sample in a study of T-cell memory formation after mild COVID-19. TCRdb processed the 5' RACE reads anew with MiXCR; each CDR3 protein has one entry. The profile shows about 200,000 distinct CDR3 sequences, over 9.5% of them singletons. Sequenced material: PBMCs or a T cell subset sorted from them (not recorded which). All receptors derive from a man aged 18 to 29 who had mild COVID-19 (a few samples of this study predate the infection). Cell type and time point are not known. Both conserved end residues are part of each CDR3. D genes are given only for firm matches. The size field is filled for only some rows; it gives once, few, many or a size class.

TRBV4-3	-	TRBJ1-6	few	CASSQDQPGLGGSPLHF	TGCGCCAGCAGCCAAGACCAACCGGGACTGGGTGGTTCACCCCTCCACTTT
TRBV6-5	-	TRBJ1-4	-	CASSYAGRVDEKLFF	TGTGCCAGCAGTTACGCGGGCAGGGTAGATGAAAAACTGTTTTTT
TRBV12-3/TRBV12-4	TRBD1	TRBJ1-2	-	CASSISGGGGYTF	TGTGCCAGCAGTATATCAGGGGGCGGTGGCTACACCTTC
TRBV27	-	TRBJ1-5	many	CASSLLPTDNQPQHF	TGTGCCAGCAGTTTATTACCCACTGACAATCAGCCCCAGCATTTT
TRBV20-1	TRBD1	TRBJ1-3	-	CSATRTGEGNTIYF	TGCAGTGCTACCCGGACAGGGGAAGGAAACACCATATATTTT
TRBV10-1	-	TRBJ2-3	few	CASSEAIGSSTDTQYF	TGCGCCAGCAGTGAGGCGATCGGATCTAGCACAGATACGCAGTATTTT
TRBV12-3/TRBV12-4	-	TRBJ1-5	-	CASSYTGWDSNQPQHF	TGTGCCAGCAGCTATACAGGGTGGGATAGCAATCAGCCCCAGCATTTT
TRBV29-1	-	TRBJ1-1	-	CSVVRQNTEAFF	TGCAGCGTTGTCCGACAGAACACTGAAGCTTTCTTT
TRBV2	-	TRBJ1-2	-	CASIRNYGYTF	TGTGCCAGCATTAGGAACTATGGCTACACCTTC
TRBV12-3/TRBV12-4	-	TRBJ2-1	-	CASCRAQVYNEQFF	TGTGCCAGCTGTCGAGCTCAGGTATACAATGAGCAGTTCTTC
TRBV7-3	TRBD2	TRBJ2-7	-	CASSFRLAGVSSYEQYF	TGTGCCAGCAGCTTTAGGCTAGCGGGGGTTTCCTCCTACGAGCAGTACTTC
TRBV21-1	-	TRBJ1-4	many	CAIPGPGSEKLFF	TGTGCCATACCGGGACCCGGGAGTGAAAAACTGTTTTTT
TRBV7-9	TRBD1	TRBJ1-2	few	CASSLGSTGDNGYTF	TGTGCCAGCAGCTTAGGCTCGACAGGGGATAATGGCTACACCTTC
TRBV7-3	-	TRBJ1-5	many	CASSLLPGANQPQHF	TGTGCCAGCAGCTTATTACCCGGGGCCAATCAGCCCCAGCATTTT
TRBV4-1	-	TRBJ2-5	many	CASSQEGGAHVETQYF	TGCGCCAGCAGCCAAGAGGGAGGTGCCCACGTCGAGACCCAGTACTTC
TRBV19	-	TRBJ1-1	-	CASSITGETRAFF	TGTGCCAGTAGTATCACCGGGGAAACAAGAGCTTTCTTT
TRBV6-2/TRBV6-3	-	TRBJ2-1	-	CASSYRLGDSYNEQFF	TGTGCCAGCAGTTACCGTTTGGGCGACAGCTACAATGAGCAGTTCTTC
TRBV20-1	TRBD1	TRBJ1-6	few	CTAPGQGYSPLHF	TGCACCGCCCCGGGACAGGGGTATTCACCCCTCCACTTT
TRBV5-1	TRBD1	TRBJ2-1	-	CASSLLTGRSYNEQFF	TGCGCCAGCAGCCTTCTGACAGGGCGGTCATACAATGAGCAGTTCTTC
TRBV20-1	-	TRBJ2-3	many	CSARTDTQYF	TGCAGTGCTAGGACAGATACGCAGTATTTT
TRBV28	-	TRBJ2-5	few	CASRPEGEHLQETQYF	TGTGCCAGCAGACCGGAGGGCGAGCACCTCCAAGAGACCCAGTACTTC
TRBV7-2	-	TRBJ2-5	-	CASSLGSEKGTQYF	TGTGCCAGCAGCTTGGGGTCGGAGAAGGGTACCCAGTACTTC
TRBV4-2	TRBD2	TRBJ2-3	many	CASSQAQVGLAGATQYF	TGTGCCAGCAGCCAAGCTCAGGTGGGACTAGCGGGGGCTACGCAGTATTTT
TRBV9	TRBD2	TRBJ2-3	many	CASSVSLAGAPPADTQYF	TGTGCCAGCAGCGTAAGCCTAGCGGGGGCCCCGCCCGCAGATACGCAGTATTTT
TRBV6-6	-	TRBJ1-6	-	CATTRGSPMPPLHF	TGTGCCACCACCCGGGGTAGCCCGATGCCGCCCCTCCACTTT
TRBV28	-	TRBJ1-2	few	CASSTSPGPYGYTF	TGTGCCAGCAGTACCTCGCCAGGGCCCTATGGCTACACCTTC
TRBV7-9	-	TRBJ2-7	few	CASSFGEKRTGREYEQYF	TGTGCCAGCAGCTTCGGGGAAAAGAGAACGGGGCGCGAGTACGAGCAGTACTTC
TRBV7-9	-	TRBJ1-4	few	CASSPPTRLNEKLFF	TGTGCCAGCAGCCCGCCGACCCGTCTTAATGAAAAACTGTTTTTT
TRBV6-1	-	TRBJ1-2	few	CASSEVLGQPYGYTF	TGTGCCAGCAGTGAAGTGTTAGGACAGCCCTATGGCTACACCTTC
TRBV5-4	-	TRBJ1-1	-	CASTWGGNTEAFF	TGTGCCAGCACCTGGGGGGGCAACACTGAAGCTTTCTTT
TRBV5-1	TRBD1	TRBJ1-5	few	CASSLDGTGVGQPQHF	TGCGCCAGCAGCTTGGACGGGACAGGGGTCGGTCAGCCCCAGCATTTT
TRBV7-3	-	TRBJ2-2	few	CASSLRGFEGSGELFF	TGTGCCAGCAGCTTAAGGGGGTTCGAAGGGTCCGGGGAGCTGTTTTTT
TRBV9	-	TRBJ2-3	many	CASSVEGHPLRTDTQYF	TGTGCCAGCAGCGTAGAGGGACACCCTTTACGCACAGATACGCAGTATTTT
TRBV2	-	TRBJ2-1	few	CASCSPGNEQFF	TGTGCCAGCTGTTCCCCGGGTAATGAGCAGTTCTTC
TRBV7-2	TRBD1	TRBJ1-3	few	CASRTQGWDTIYF	TGTGCCAGCAGGACACAGGGGTGGGACACCATATATTTT
TRBV12-3/TRBV12-4	TRBD1	TRBJ2-7	few	CASSHGTGYEQYF	TGTGCCAGCAGTCATGGGACAGGCTACGAGCAGTACTTC
TRBV4-3	TRBD1	TRBJ1-2	-	CASSPLGQGANGYTF	TGCGCCAGCAGCCCGTTGGGACAGGGGGCAAATGGCTACACCTTC
TRBV7-9	-	TRBJ1-4	many	CASSGEKLFF	TGTGCCAGCAGCGGTGAAAAACTGTTTTTT
TRBV7-6	-	TRBJ2-7	few	CASSLGFTLNYEQYF	TGTGCCAGCAGCTTAGGGTTTACTTTGAACTACGAGCAGTACTTC
TRBV5-1	-	TRBJ1-1	-	CASSSEWGARGAFF	TGCGCCAGCAGCTCGGAATGGGGGGCGAGGGGAGCTTTCTTT
TRBV6-2/TRBV6-3	TRBD1	TRBJ2-2	-	CATRPGTENTGDLFF	TGTGCCACCCGACCCGGGACAGAGAACACCGGGGATCTGTTTTTT
TRBV7-2	TRBD1	TRBJ2-4	many	CASSGTDKNIQYF	TGTGCCAGCAGCGGGACAGACAAAAACATTCAGTACTTC
TRBV5-1	TRBD1	TRBJ1-5	many	CASSLQGARNQPQHF	TGCGCCAGCAGCTTACAGGGGGCTCGCAATCAGCCCCAGCATTTT
TRBV5-8	TRBD2	TRBJ2-1	many	CASSLTSGGYSYNEQFF	TGTGCCAGCAGCTTGACTAGCGGGGGGTACTCCTACAATGAGCAGTTCTTC
TRBV6-2/TRBV6-3	-	TRBJ2-5	many	CASSAEGGRETQYF	TGTGCCAGCAGTGCCGAGGGGGGCCGCGAGACCCAGTACTTC
TRBV4-2	-	TRBJ2-7	-	CASSADRLSYEQYF	TGTGCCAGCAGCGCGGACAGACTCTCCTACGAGCAGTACTTC
TRBV5-1	-	TRBJ2-3	few	CASSEPGRDTQYF	TGCGCCAGCAGCGAGCCAGGCAGAGATACGCAGTATTTT
TRBV7-9	-	TRBJ2-3	many	CASSLETDTQYF	TGCGCCAGCAGCTTGGAAACAGATACGCAGTATTTT
TRBV5-4	TRBD2	TRBJ2-3	-	CASSLGVAGGHPDTQYF	TGTGCCAGCAGCTTAGGTGTCGCGGGGGGGCATCCAGATACGCAGTATTTT
TRBV2	-	TRBJ1-1	-	CASSVGIEAFF	TGTGCCAGCAGTGTGGGTATCGAAGCTTTCTTT
TRBV5-1	-	TRBJ2-5	many	CASSLAGETQYF	TGTGCCAGCAGCCTAGCAGGGGAGACCCAGTACTTC
TRBV6-6	-	TRBJ1-1	few	CASSRETAKNGAEAFF	TGTGCCAGCAGTCGGGAGACAGCGAAGAATGGGGCTGAAGCTTTCTTT
TRBV4-3	TRBD1	TRBJ1-1	-	CASSHRQGIRSEAFF	TGCGCCAGCAGCCACCGACAGGGTATAAGGTCTGAAGCTTTCTTT
TRBV20-1	TRBD2	TRBJ2-2	many	CSASGPSGAGTGELFF	TGCAGTGCTAGCGGCCCTAGCGGGGCGGGCACCGGGGAGCTGTTTTTT
TRBV11-2	-	TRBJ2-1	many	CASSLGGEQFF	TGTGCCAGCAGCTTGGGTGGTGAGCAGTTCTTC
TRBV6-6	-	TRBJ1-6	many	CASSHSYNSPLHF	TGTGCCAGCAGCCACTCCTATAATTCACCCCTCCACTTT
TRBV6-2/TRBV6-3	TRBD1	TRBJ2-3	many	CASSWDREYTDTQYF	TGTGCCAGCAGCTGGGACAGGGAGTATACAGATACGCAGTATTTT
TRBV23-1	-	TRBJ1-5	few	CASSQSCAGCHQPQHF	TGCGCCAGCAGTCAATCGTGTGCAGGATGCCATCAGCCCCAGCATTTT
TRBV20-1	-	TRBJ2-7	-	CSARDGQGHEQYF	TGCAGTGCTAGAGATGGGCAGGGCCACGAGCAGTACTTC